This T cell receptor (beta chain) appears in the sequencing data of a study of somatic mutations in cytotoxic T cells in rheumatoid arthritis. The wider study: Nearly 100% purity was obtained when some V beta antibody-stained T-cell populations were flow-sorted; these included V beta1+ cells sequenced for TCRB.

The CDR3 extends over 15 amino acids. Per germline, CDR1 ENHRY and CDR2 SYGVKD. Trimming cost V 2 bases and J 10 bases, with 15 bases left between them. Only in-frame clones appear in the TCRdb table, and some are missing; sequencing was by immunoSEQ multiplex PCR. Counted here are approximately 17,000 clones, roughly 80% occurring once; the ten biggest clones make up roughly a sixth. This rearrangement joins TRBV10-3 to TRBJ1-6; D gene unclear. The TCR was taken from an adult with rheumatoid arthritis. The sequenced material came from CD8+ T cells sorted from blood. The CDR3 sequence: CAISEPGSTGSPLHF. The CDR3 bases are TGTGCCATCAGTGAGCCCGGGTCCACGGGGTCACCCCTCCACTTT.